The clone carrying this T cell receptor (beta chain) was recorded once. The sample comes from a study of OX40 agonist ivuxolimab in advanced cancers. Sampled blood was obtained at baseline, cycle 4 day 1, and cycle 7 day 1. Profiled with immunoSEQ multiplex PCR; TCRdb holds only in-frame clones, not every one. The table records about 100,000 clones, 80% to 95% of them present only once. This TCR was recovered from an adult with an advanced solid tumor such as melanoma, head and neck, liver or kidney cancer. Sequenced here: CD4+ or CD8+ T cells sorted from blood, sampled in a trial of the OX40 agonist ivuxolimab.

CDR3 in DNA: TGTGCCAGCAGCCCGGGACACTGGAACACCGGGGAGCTGTTTTTT. This encodes CASSPGHWNTGELFF. The chain couples TRBV7-2 to TRBJ2-2; D is possibly TRBD1 (6 bases). Germline assignment: CDR1 SGHTA and CDR2 FQGNSA. This CDR3 has 15 residues. Between the trimmed V and J ends, which lost 5 bases and 1 base, there was a span of 11 bases.